This TCR beta chain derives from a study of radiotherapy plus CTLA-4 blockade in lung cancer. The method was immunoSEQ multiplex PCR; TCRdb's version includes in-frame clones alone and lacks a portion of them. This sample has about 73,000 clones, with around nine tenths found just once. V gave up 5 bases and J gave up 1 base; unmatched junction bases: 7. The CDR3 consists of 15 residues. Germline CDR1 SGHKS, CDR2 YYEKEE (reference sequence). This chain connects TRBV5-5 to TRBJ2-5; 8 nucleotides agree with TRBD2. The source is a human donor with non-small cell lung cancer that progressed on radiotherapy plus ipilimumab. The sequencing used peripheral blood, collected from a patient treated with radiotherapy plus ipilimumab. CDR3 loop: CASRLAENLQETQYF. In DNA, the CDR3 is TGTGCCAGCAGACTAGCGGAGAACCTCCAAGAGACCCAGTACTTC.